This is a list of T cell receptor beta chains from one sample in a study of blood T cell repertoires in COVID-19. Sequencing used immunoSEQ multiplex PCR; TCRdb keeps in-frame clones, though not all of them. The sample holds about 160,000 clones, around 85% seen once. Sequencing was carried out using peripheral blood. These receptors all come from a human donor with acute or convalescent COVID-19. The donor label of this sample is uncertain. Both conserved end residues are part of each CDR3. A D gene is named only where the DNA matches it firmly. Not every row has a clone size; where given, it reads once, few, many or a size class.

d_call	j_call	clone_size	v_call	cdr3_nt	cdr3_aa
.	TRBJ1-2	once	TRBV6-6	TGTGCCAGCCTGGGGGGTGGGGATGGCTACACCTTC	CASLGGGDGYTF
.	TRBJ1-2	.	TRBV19	TGTGCCAGTAGTACCTTAGGCGGTGGCTACACCTTC	CASSTLGGGYTF
TRBD1	TRBJ1-6	.	TRBV27	TGTGCCAGCAGGCTAGCCCCGGGACAGGGTGGTTCACCCCTCCACTTT	CASRLAPGQGGSPLHF
.	TRBJ1-4	.	TRBV10-3	TGTGCCAGCCAAGGACAGATGAATGAAAAACTGTTTTTT	CASQGQMNEKLFF
.	TRBJ1-5	.	TRBV30	TGTGCCTGGAGAGCCCGGACAGCTCCTAATCAGCCCCAGCATTTT	CAWRARTAPNQPQHF
TRBD1	TRBJ1-1	.	TRBV30	TGTGCTCGCCGGACAGGGATGAACACTGAAGCTTTCTTT	CARRTGMNTEAFF
.	TRBJ1-1	.	TRBV28	TGTGCCAGCAGTTTACCGGAGAGGGGGACCACTGAAGCTTTCTTT	CASSLPERGTTEAFF
.	TRBJ1-2	.	TRBV27	TGTGCCAGCAGACCCGCGGGGGCCAACTATGGCTACACCTTC	CASRPAGANYGYTF
TRBD1	TRBJ1-3	.	TRBV6-5	TGTGCCAGCACGGAAGGACAGGGGAGCGGAAACACCATATATTTT	CASTEGQGSGNTIYF
TRBD2	TRBJ2-3	.	TRBV2	TGTGCCAGCAGTGATCCCGGGACTAGCGGGGGGACTGGAACAGATACGCAGTATTTT	CASSDPGTSGGTGTDTQYF
.	TRBJ2-2	.	TRBV30	TGTGCCTGGACGCGGGGCGGCACTCTATTAAACACCGGGGAGCTGTTTTTT	CAWTRGGTLLNTGELFF
.	TRBJ2-2	.	TRBV9	TGTGCCAGCAGCGGCCCGGGACAGAACACCGGGGAGCTGTTTTTT	CASSGPGQNTGELFF
.	TRBJ2-5	.	TRBV11-2	TGTGCCAGCAGCCGTAAACAGGTGACCCAAGAGACCCAGTACTTC	CASSRKQVTQETQYF
TRBD2	TRBJ2-2	.	TRBV9	TGTGCCAGCAGCCACCCCGGTGTAGCGGGGAACACCGGGGAGCTGTTTTTT	CASSHPGVAGNTGELFF
TRBD2	TRBJ2-1	.	TRBV27	TGTGCCAGCAGTTTATCTGGGACTATTCGCGCGCAGTTCTTC	CASSLSGTIRAQFF
TRBD2	TRBJ2-2	.	TRBV7-6	TGTGCCAGCAGCGTGTTACCGGGACTAGCGGGGGGCACCGGGGAGCTGTTTTTT	CASSVLPGLAGGTGELFF
TRBD1	TRBJ1-5	.	TRBV18	TGTGCCAGCTCACGTCAGGGGGCATACGGCAATCAGCCCCAGCATTTT	CASSRQGAYGNQPQHF
.	TRBJ2-2	.	TRBV6-5	TGTGCCAGCAGTTACGAAAGCTACGACACCGGGGAGCTGTTTTTT	CASSYESYDTGELFF
TRBD2	TRBJ2-1	once	TRBV3-1/TRBV3-2	TGTGCCAGCAGCCCCCGGCGGGGCGGGGGGACCAACCCCCACAATGAGCAGTTCTTC	CASSPRRGGGTNPHNEQFF
TRBD1	TRBJ1-6	.	TRBV27	TGTGCCAGCAGATACAGGGGCCAGGCGAATTCACCCCTCCACTTT	CASRYRGQANSPLHF
.	TRBJ1-6	few	TRBV7-9	TGTGCCAGCAGCCAGCTTTCGGGATCACCCCTCCACTTT	CASSQLSGSPLHF
TRBD2	TRBJ2-7	.	TRBV3-1/TRBV3-2	TGTGCCAGCAGCCCGGTACTAGCGGGGGGTACCTACGAGCAGTACTTC	CASSPVLAGGTYEQYF
.	TRBJ2-1	.	TRBV7-3	TGTGCCAGCAGCTTACTAGGGGATGAGCAGTTCTTC	CASSLLGDEQFF
.	TRBJ2-3	.	TRBV4-1	TGCGCCAGCAGCCACCCCACCCGCACAGATGCGCAGTATTTT	CASSHPTRTDAQYF
.	TRBJ2-2	.	TRBV4-1	TGCGCCAGCAGCGGGGAGGGGGGAGGTACCCGGGAGCTGTTTTTT	CASSGEGGGTRELFF
.	TRBJ2-7	once	TRBV14	TGTGCCAGCAGCTACAGCTACTACGAGCAGTACTTC	CASSYSYYEQYF
TRBD2	TRBJ2-1	.	TRBV5-1	TGCGCCAGCAGCTCAACCGGGACTAAAGACAATGAGCAGTTCTTC	CASSSTGTKDNEQFF
TRBD2	TRBJ2-2	.	TRBV4-2	TGTGCCAGCAGCCAAGCTAGCGGGGGGCATAACACCGGGGAGCTGTTTTTT	CASSQASGGHNTGELFF
TRBD2	TRBJ2-3	.	TRBV7-8	TGTGCCAGCAGCTACCGCGGGGGTAGCACAGATACGCAGTATTTT	CASSYRGGSTDTQYF
.	TRBJ2-3	once	TRBV9	TGTGCCAGCAGGGAGGGCGCGGGCACAGATACGCAGTATTTT	CASREGAGTDTQYF
.	TRBJ2-5	.	TRBV7-7	TGTGCCAGCAGCTTGGGGCAGGGCTTGGAGACCCAGTACTTC	CASSLGQGLETQYF
.	TRBJ1-1	.	TRBV19	TGTGCCAGTCGACAGTGGGAGAACACTGAAGCTTTCTTT	CASRQWENTEAFF
.	TRBJ2-4	.	TRBV7-2	TGTGCCAGCAGCTTGGGAGTTCTAGCCAAAAACATTCAGTACTTC	CASSLGVLAKNIQYF
.	TRBJ1-2	.	TRBV3-1/TRBV3-2	TGTGCCAGCAGCCAAGAGACTCTAACTGCTAACTATGGCTACACCTTC	CASSQETLTANYGYTF
.	TRBJ1-5	.	TRBV6-5	TGTGCCAGCATGGGTAACACAGGGCCTGAGCCCCAGCATTTT	CASMGNTGPEPQHF
.	TRBJ1-1	.	TRBV24-1	TGTGCCACCAGTGATGGGGGTTGGGGGGATCGAGCTTTCTTT	CATSDGGWGDRAFF
TRBD2	TRBJ2-7	.	TRBV5-4	TGTGCCAGCAGCTCGACACAACCAGGGAGGGGCGAGCAGTACTTC	CASSSTQPGRGEQYF
.	TRBJ1-1	.	TRBV7-3	TGTGCCAGCAGTCTTCGGCCAGACAACGAAGCTTTCTTT	CASSLRPDNEAFF
.	TRBJ1-5	once	TRBV20-1	TGCAGTGCTAGGGGCGGGCAGCCCCAGCATTTT	CSARGGQPQHF
TRBD1	TRBJ1-2	.	TRBV27	TGTGTCAGCAGTTTATACGGACAGGGCTATGGCTACACCTTC	CVSSLYGQGYGYTF
TRBD1	TRBJ1-4	.	TRBV28	TGTGCCACTTCGGTTGACGGGACAGGGTCCGAAAAACTGTTTTTT	CATSVDGTGSEKLFF
.	TRBJ1-3	.	TRBV9	TGTGCCAGCAGCCCCACTAATGGAAACACCATATATTTT	CASSPTNGNTIYF
.	TRBJ2-7	.	TRBV5-5	TGTGCCAGCAGCTTTGCGGGGTTCGAGCAGTACTTC	CASSFAGFEQYF
TRBD1	TRBJ1-1	.	TRBV5-1	TGCGCCAGCAGCTCGCTCCAGGGGGCGGGTGAAGCTTTCTTT	CASSSLQGAGEAFF
.	TRBJ1-1	few	TRBV7-2	TGTGCCAGCAGCCCCCGGGTCCGATTAGAAGCTTTCTTT	CASSPRVRLEAFF
.	TRBJ1-3	.	TRBV21-1	TGTGCCAGCAGCCCGGATGACAGGGCTGGAAACACCATATATTTT	CASSPDDRAGNTIYF
TRBD1	TRBJ2-1	.	TRBV5-5	TGTGCCAGCAGCTCGGGACAGGGGGCAAGTCTGGCTGGGCAGTTCTTC	CASSSGQGASLAGQFF
.	TRBJ1-2	.	TRBV7-9	TGTGCCAGCAGCTTACTCCAGGGAACTTCGGTCTATGGCTACACCTTC	CASSLLQGTSVYGYTF
.	TRBJ1-2	.	TRBV5-6	TGTGCCAGCAGCTTGGCAGGGCCCACGGGCTATGGCTACACCTTC	CASSLAGPTGYGYTF
TRBD1	TRBJ2-6	.	TRBV6-2/TRBV6-3	TGTGCCAGCAGTGATCAGACCGGGACAGGAGCCCCCTCTGGGGCCAACGTCCTGACTTTC	CASSDQTGTGAPSGANVLTF
TRBD1	TRBJ2-7	.	TRBV15	TGTGCCACCAGCAGGGGGACAGTCGACGAGCAGTACTTC	CATSRGTVDEQYF
.	TRBJ2-7	.	TRBV30	TGTGCCTGGAGTTCGGACGAGCAGTACTTC	CAWSSDEQYF
TRBD1	TRBJ2-2	.	TRBV24-1	TGTGCCACCAGTGACCCGGACAGGGCCCGGGACAGGGGCGGGGAGCTGTTTTTT	CATSDPDRARDRGGELFF